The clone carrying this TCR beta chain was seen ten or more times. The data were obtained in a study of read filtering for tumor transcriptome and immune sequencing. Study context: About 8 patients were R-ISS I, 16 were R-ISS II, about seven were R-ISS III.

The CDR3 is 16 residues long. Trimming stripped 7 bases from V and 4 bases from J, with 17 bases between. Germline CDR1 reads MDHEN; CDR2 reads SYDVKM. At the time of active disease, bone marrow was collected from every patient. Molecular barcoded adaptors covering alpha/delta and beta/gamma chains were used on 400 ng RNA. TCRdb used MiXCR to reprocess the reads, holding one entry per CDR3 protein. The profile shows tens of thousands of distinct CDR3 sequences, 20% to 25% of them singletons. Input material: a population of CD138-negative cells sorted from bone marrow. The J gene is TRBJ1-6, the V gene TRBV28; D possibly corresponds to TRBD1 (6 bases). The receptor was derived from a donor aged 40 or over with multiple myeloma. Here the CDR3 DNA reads TGTGCCAGCACTCGAGGTAGGGGACATTATAATTCACCCCTCCACTTT. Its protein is CASTRGRGHYNSPLHF.